The 10 T cell receptor beta chains presented below share a single source sample, sequenced in a study of early T cells in non-severe SARS-CoV-2 infection. TCRdb reanalysed the 5' RACE reads using MiXCR and keeps one entry per CDR3 protein. The sample holds 55,000 to 70,000 distinct CDR3 sequences, less than 5.5% seen once. Sequenced: whole blood. These receptors were taken from an adult who was a healthcare worker with PCR-confirmed SARS-CoV-2 infection or an uninfected control (not recorded which).

This clonotype was recorded many times. The chain uses TRBV15 and TRBJ2-7, with D possibly TRBD2 on 5 matching bases. Germline V gene lookup returns CDR1 LNHNV and CDR2 YYDKDF (reference sequence). The CDR3 is 14 residues long. V was trimmed by 0 bases and J by 1 base, leaving 7 bases between them. The CDR3 protein is CATSRDTRSYEQYF. The CDR3 nucleotides read TGTGCCACCAGCAGAGATACTAGGTCCTACGAGCAGTACTTC. Looking up the rest from reference TRBV15 and TRBJ2-7 gives the full variable domain: DAMVIQNPRYQVTQFGKPVTLSCSQTLNHNVMYWYQQKSSQAPKLLFHYYDKDFNNEADTPDNFQSRRPNTSFCFLDIRSPGLGDTAMYLCATSRDTRSYEQYFGPGTRLTVT.

This clonotype was picked up many times. V usage is TRBV2 and J usage is TRBJ2-4; TRBD1 agrees at 12 bases. The CDR3 sequence is 15 residues long. Germline assignment: CDR1 SNHLY and CDR2 FYNNEI. V lost 6 bases to trimming and J lost 5 bases; unmatched junction nucleotides: 5. Here the CDR3 DNA reads TGTGCCAGCAGACCGGGACAGGGGGCTCAAAACATTCAGTACTTC. This gives the protein CASRPGQGAQNIQYF.

This clonotype has a count of ten or more. CDR3 in amino acids: CSATPRDRHNTGELFF. In DNA, the CDR3 is TGCAGTGCAACCCCCCGGGACAGACATAACACCGGGGAGCTGTTTTTT. V is TRBV20-1 and J is TRBJ2-2, with 7 bases identical to TRBD1. The CDR3 spans 16 residues. V lost 6 bases and J lost 2; bases outside the gene matches: 12. The V gene's germline CDR1 is DFQATT and CDR2 SNEGSKA (reference sequence).

The sample holds many counts of this clonotype. The chain carries TRBV4-2 and TRBJ2-2; D is ambiguous. Germline CDR1 LGHNA, CDR2 YNFKEQ. Between the trimmed V and J ends, which lost 4 bases and 0 bases, there was a span of 9 bases. The CDR3 loop spans 15 amino acids. The CDR3 region is CASSPVTPNTGELFF. In nucleotides, the CDR3 is TGTGCCAGCAGCCCGGTGACACCGAACACCGGGGAGCTGTTTTTT.

This clonotype was counted many times. This chain links TRBV3-1 with TRBJ2-7; TRBD1 matches at 11 bases. CDR1 is LGHDT, CDR2 YNNKEL, per germline (reference sequence). Losses at the gene ends were 3 bases for V and 7 bases for J; bases not matched to a gene: 2. The length of the CDR3 is 13 residues. CDR3 in amino acids: CASSQDRGHEQYF. CDR3 sequence (DNA): TGTGCCAGCAGCCAGGACAGGGGGCATGAGCAGTACTTC.

This clonotype was seen a handful of times. The chain is built from TRBV27 and TRBJ2-1, with 9 bases lining up with TRBD1. V shed 3 bases, J shed 6 bases, and the junction held 6 bases outside the gene matches. The CDR3 totals 15 residues. Germline V gives CDR1 MNHEY, CDR2 SMNVEV (reference sequence). DNA of the CDR3: TGTGCCAGCAGTTTTGGACAGGGGCGATTCAATGAGCAGTTCTTC. Translation: CASSFGQGRFNEQFF.

This clonotype appeared a few times. The J gene is TRBJ1-2, the V gene TRBV20-1; D possibly corresponds to TRBD1 (6 bases). This CDR3 has 14 amino acids. V was cut by 2 bases and J by 2 bases, with 12 bases left in between. Germline assignment: CDR1 DFQATT and CDR2 SNEGSKA (reference sequence). CDR3 sequence reads: CSARLGQGNYGYTF. The CDR3, as DNA: TGCAGTGCTAGATTGGGGCAGGGGAACTATGGCTACACCTTC.

To note about this clonotype: A read error may produce the germline difference seen at one junction end. The rearrangement uses TRBV18 and TRBJ2-7; TRBD1 matches 9 bases. The CDR3 is made up of 14 amino acids. Germline CDR1 and CDR2: KGHSH and LQKENI. CDR3 sequence: CASSLRDRDYERYF. CDR3 coding DNA: TGTGCCAGCTCCCTCCGGGACAGGGACTACGAGCGGTACTTC.

This clonotype showed up many times. V usage is TRBV7-9 and J usage is TRBJ2-6; D perhaps matches TRBD2 (6 bases). Germline lookup yields CDR1 SEHNR and CDR2 FQNEAQ (reference sequence). This CDR3 is built from 17 residues. V lost 5 bases to trimming and J lost 0 bases, with 14 bases between them. The CDR3 DNA is TGTGCCAGCAGCCTAGGGGACGGGAGCTCTGGGGCCAACGTCCTGACTTTC. Translated: CASSLGDGSSGANVLTF.

This clonotype was observed many times. The chain links TRBV14 to TRBJ2-3, with D unresolved. CDR3 size: 12 residues. Germline CDR1 SGHDN, CDR2 FVKESK. V was pared by 2 bases and J by 6 bases, with 6 bases between. CDR3 loop: CASSQSGDTQYF. The CDR3 coding sequence is TGTGCCAGCAGCCAAAGTGGGGATACGCAGTATTTT.